The clone carrying this TCR beta chain was detected only a few times. Its antigen is as yet unknown. This specimen belongs to a study of PD-1 blockade in classical Hodgkin lymphoma. Brentuximab vedotin exposure varied among the patients, all of whom had relapsed after autologous stem cell transplantation. Best outcomes ranged across complete response, partial response and progressive disease. The CDR3 sequence is 16 residues long. Germline CDR1 is MDHEN and CDR2 is SYDVKM. V was shortened by 2 bases and J by 0 bases, with 11 bases between the two germline ends. Profiled with immunoSEQ multiplex PCR; TCRdb holds only in-frame clones, not every one. In the table there are around 25,000 clones, roughly 80% of which are singletons. General observations from the study: Newly diagnosed patients were reported to exhibit reduced baseline TCR diversity relative to healthy donors. CD4+ TCR diversity climbed significantly by C4D1, unlike CD8+ TCR diversity.

The sequence was obtained from a human donor with classical Hodgkin lymphoma. The sample in question was peripheral blood mononuclear cells (PBMCs), obtained before the second cycle of nivolumab. This chain connects TRBV28 to TRBJ2-1, with unresolved D. The CDR3 DNA sequence: TGTGCCAGCAGTTTAGAAGGAGCAGCCTCCTACAATGAGCAGTTCTTC. This sequence encodes CASSLEGAASYNEQFF.